The rows below give T cell receptor beta chains drawn from one sample of a study of cytomegalovirus exposure and HLA in healthy donors. Sequencing used immunoSEQ multiplex PCR; TCRdb keeps in-frame clones, though not all of them. The sample has 130,000 to 150,000 clones; around 80% are singletons. The sample taken for sequencing was PBMCs. These receptors originate from a male donor in good health and CMV-seronegative. Both conserved end residues are part of each CDR3. D genes are given only for firm matches. Clone size is not always given. Where it is, it says once, few, many or a class for expanded clones.

-	TRBJ2-7	TRBV2	-	TGTGCCAGCAGCTCACAGGGATCTACCTACGAGCAGTACTTC	CASSSQGSTYEQYF
-	TRBJ2-7	TRBV9	TRBD2	TGTGCCAGCAGCGTTGCCAGCGGGGGCTCCTACGAGCAGTACTTC	CASSVASGGSYEQYF
-	TRBJ1-2	TRBV28	TRBD1	TGTGCCAGTCGACAGGGGTATGGCTACACCTTC	CASRQGYGYTF
-	TRBJ2-3	TRBV7-2	-	TGTGCCAGCAGCTTCGGACACCCCACAGATACGCAGTATTTT	CASSFGHPTDTQYF
-	TRBJ1-1	TRBV6-6	-	TGTGCCAGCAAAGCCAGGGAGAACACTGAAGCTTTCTTT	CASKARENTEAFF
few	TRBJ1-4	TRBV27	-	TGTGCCAGCAGCTCGACAGTCCCTTTCGAAAAACTGTTTTTT	CASSSTVPFEKLFF
-	TRBJ1-1	TRBV7-2	-	TGTGCCAGCAGCTTTGCGGGGCCGGGGACTGAAGCTTTCTTT	CASSFAGPGTEAFF
-	TRBJ2-7	TRBV6-1	TRBD2	TGTGCCAGCAGTCCCCTAGCGGGGCTCGAGCAGTACTTC	CASSPLAGLEQYF
-	TRBJ1-6	TRBV4-1	-	TGCGCCAGCAGCCAAGTGTCAGGGTTTGGTTCACCCCTCCACTTT	CASSQVSGFGSPLHF
-	TRBJ2-5	TRBV5-4	TRBD2	TGTGCCAGCAGCTTAGGAGCGGGGGCCCAGTGGGAGACCCAGTACTTC	CASSLGAGAQWETQYF
-	TRBJ2-1	TRBV9	-	TGTGCCAGCAGCTCCCACACTAGCTTAGTATACAATGAGCAGTTCTTC	CASSSHTSLVYNEQFF
once	TRBJ2-1	TRBV7-6	-	TGTGCCAGCAGCTTGGACTCGACTCGAGGTGAGCAGTTCTTC	CASSLDSTRGEQFF
-	TRBJ2-1	TRBV7-2	-	TGTGCCACTACGGGGGTCCTTCTTTACAATGAGCAGTTCTTC	CATTGVLLYNEQFF
-	TRBJ2-1	TRBV7-9	TRBD2	TGTGCCAGCAGCCCGGGGCTAGCGGCGAACAATGAGCAGTTCTTC	CASSPGLAANNEQFF
-	TRBJ2-3	TRBV5-1	TRBD1	TGCGCCAGCAGCTTGGAGGGGGCCCCCACAGATACGCAGTATTTT	CASSLEGAPTDTQYF
-	TRBJ2-3	TRBV7-9	TRBD2	TGTGCCAGCAGCCCCCGGGGGGGGTTTATTTCAGATACGCAGTATTTT	CASSPRGGFISDTQYF
-	TRBJ2-1	TRBV7-8	TRBD2	TGTGCCAGCAGCCCCGGGACTAGCGGGGGGCCGGTCTACAATGAGCAGTTCTTC	CASSPGTSGGPVYNEQFF
few	TRBJ1-5	TRBV5-5	TRBD1	TGTGCCAGCAGCATCACAGGGGGCGGCAATCAGCCCCAGCATTTT	CASSITGGGNQPQHF
-	TRBJ1-2	TRBV4-3	-	TGCGCCAGCAGCCAAGAGGGCGGGGGCTATAATGGCTACACCTTC	CASSQEGGGYNGYTF
-	TRBJ1-2	TRBV18	TRBD1	TGTGCCAGCTCACCGTCCCGGGACAGAAGAAGCTACACCTTC	CASSPSRDRRSYTF
-	TRBJ2-3	TRBV11-1	TRBD2	TGTGCCAGCAGCGAGGCTAGCGGGGGGGCCTCGCAGTATTTT	CASSEASGGASQYF
-	TRBJ1-2	TRBV2	-	TGTGCCAGCAGTGAGGGGGACGGGGGCTATGGCTACACCTTC	CASSEGDGGYGYTF
-	TRBJ1-1	TRBV15	TRBD1	TGTGCCACCAGCGGACAGGGCCTGAACACTGAAGCTTTCTTT	CATSGQGLNTEAFF
-	TRBJ1-1	TRBV11-2	-	TGTGCCAGCAGTCCGGGGGTGGGCCGAAGCACCACTGAAGCTTTCTTT	CASSPGVGRSTTEAFF
-	TRBJ2-7	TRBV7-6	-	TGTGCCAGCAGCTTATCACTGAGCTCCTACGAGCAGTACTTC	CASSLSLSSYEQYF
-	TRBJ2-7	TRBV11-2	-	TGTGCCAGCAGCCGCTCGAGTTACGAGCAGTACTTC	CASSRSSYEQYF
-	TRBJ1-3	TRBV2	-	TGTGCCATAAAGCCAGAGCGGGGAAACACCATATATTTT	CAIKPERGNTIYF
-	TRBJ2-2	TRBV6-4	-	TGTGCCAGCAGCCGGAGCCCGGGCACCGGGGAGCTGTTTTTT	CASSRSPGTGELFF
few	TRBJ2-7	TRBV4-1	-	TGCGCCAGCAGCCCTTCTGACACTGCGCTCGAGCAGTACTTC	CASSPSDTALEQYF
-	TRBJ2-7	TRBV6-5	-	TGTGCCAGCAGTTACGAACAGGGATCCTACGAGCAGTACTTC	CASSYEQGSYEQYF
-	TRBJ2-2	TRBV6-4	-	TGTGCCAGGGCGGGGGCCCCGGGTACCGGGGAGCTGTTTTTT	CARAGAPGTGELFF
-	TRBJ1-2	TRBV30	TRBD1	TGTGCCACGCTTAAACGGGACAGGGCGACCTATGGCTACACCTTC	CATLKRDRATYGYTF
-	TRBJ2-7	TRBV7-8	-	TGTGCCAGCAGCTTCCAGGGGTACGAGCAGTACTTC	CASSFQGYEQYF
few	TRBJ2-5	TRBV9	-	TGTGCCAGCAGCGTAAATGGGGCCAGCGGGGAGACCCAGTACTTC	CASSVNGASGETQYF
-	TRBJ2-1	TRBV5-1	-	TGCGCCAGCAGCGCCGACTCCCCCCTTCGTGAGCAGTTCTTC	CASSADSPLREQFF
-	TRBJ2-1	TRBV10-3	TRBD1	TGTGCCATCAGTGAGGGGACAGCCTACAATGAGCAGTTCTTC	CAISEGTAYNEQFF
-	TRBJ1-3	TRBV5-4	TRBD1	TGTGCCAGCAGCAAGGACAGGGGGCCTGGAAACACCATATATTTT	CASSKDRGPGNTIYF
-	TRBJ2-1	TRBV7-2	TRBD2	TGTGCCAGCAGCTTACAAAGGGAGGGTGAGCAGTTCTTC	CASSLQREGEQFF
-	TRBJ2-5	TRBV5-1	TRBD2	TGCGCCAGCAGCTTCAACGGGGGGTCAGAGACCCAGTACTTC	CASSFNGGSETQYF
-	TRBJ1-2	TRBV7-2	TRBD1	TGTGCCAGCAGCTTAAGTTTGGGACAGGGGCTTCATGGCTACACCTTC	CASSLSLGQGLHGYTF
-	TRBJ2-2	TRBV5-1	-	TGCGCCAGCAGCTTGGCGGACACCGGGGAGCTGTTTTTT	CASSLADTGELFF
-	TRBJ1-1	TRBV28	-	TGTGCCAGCAGTTCGCCAGGACAGACGCTTGAAGCTTTCTTT	CASSSPGQTLEAFF
-	TRBJ1-2	TRBV7-9	TRBD1	TGTGCCAGCAGCCTCAAGGGGACAGGGAACGGCTACACCTTC	CASSLKGTGNGYTF
-	TRBJ2-7	TRBV5-8	-	TGTGCCAGCAGCTTATATCACGAGGGCCTCTACGAGCAGTACTTC	CASSLYHEGLYEQYF
-	TRBJ2-1	TRBV4-3	TRBD2	TGCGCCAGCAGCATCCGAGCGGGGGATGAGCAGTTCTTC	CASSIRAGDEQFF
-	TRBJ1-6	TRBV5-1	-	TGCGCCAGCAGCTTGGCAGGGACCTATAATTCACCCCTCCACTTT	CASSLAGTYNSPLHF
-	TRBJ1-1	TRBV7-8	TRBD1	TGTGCCAGCAGCTCGGACAGGGACACTGAAGCTTTCTTT	CASSSDRDTEAFF
-	TRBJ2-7	TRBV6-6	TRBD1	TGTGCCAGCAGGACAGGGGATAGGCTCTACGAGCAGTACTTC	CASRTGDRLYEQYF
-	TRBJ1-5	TRBV19	-	TGTGCCAGTAGTATGCGCAAGTATCAGCCCCAGCATTTT	CASSMRKYQPQHF